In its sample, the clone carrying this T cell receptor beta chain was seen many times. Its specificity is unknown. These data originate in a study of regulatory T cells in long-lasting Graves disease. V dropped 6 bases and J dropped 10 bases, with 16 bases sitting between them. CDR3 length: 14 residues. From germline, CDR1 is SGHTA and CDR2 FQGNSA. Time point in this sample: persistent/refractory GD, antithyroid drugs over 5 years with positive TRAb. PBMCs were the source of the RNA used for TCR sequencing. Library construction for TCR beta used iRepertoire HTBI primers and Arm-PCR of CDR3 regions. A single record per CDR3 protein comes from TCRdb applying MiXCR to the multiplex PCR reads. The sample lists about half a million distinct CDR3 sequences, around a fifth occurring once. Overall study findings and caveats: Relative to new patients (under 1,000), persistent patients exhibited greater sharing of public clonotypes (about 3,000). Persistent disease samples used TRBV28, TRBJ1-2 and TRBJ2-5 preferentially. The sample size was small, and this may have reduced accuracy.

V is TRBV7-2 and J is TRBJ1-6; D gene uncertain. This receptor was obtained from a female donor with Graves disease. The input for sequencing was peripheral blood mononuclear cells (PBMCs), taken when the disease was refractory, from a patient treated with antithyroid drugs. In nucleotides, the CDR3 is TGTGCCAGCAGTCCCACCGGGTCCCCCTCACCCCTCCACTTT. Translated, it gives CASSPTGSPSPLHF.